This TCR beta chain originates from a study of T cell changes during pregnancy in multiple sclerosis. The germline V and J ends were trimmed by 2 bases and 5 bases, with 9 bases remaining between them. CDR3 length equals 13 residues. CDR1 is LNHDA, CDR2 SQIVND, per germline (reference sequence). TCRdb's copy holds only in-frame clones and misses some; the assay was immunoSEQ multiplex PCR. The table records roughly 58,000 clones, roughly 90% of them present only once. The clonotype originates from a female donor with multiple sclerosis, enrolled in a pregnancy study. The sequencing here drew on CD8+ T cells from peripheral blood mononuclear cells, taken before pregnancy. J is TRBJ1-1 and V is TRBV19; the D is unclear. CDR3 protein: CASSISKRTEAFF. DNA for the CDR3: TGTGCCAGTAGTATAAGTAAGCGGACTGAAGCTTTCTTT.